This T cell receptor (beta chain) was recovered during a study of blood T cell repertoires in COVID-19. Study context: The United States, Italy and Spain were the sources of the acute and convalescent COVID-19 samples.

The study recruited people aged roughly 18 to 100 years across about two dozen US areas. Cohorts were assigned according to the clinical history that participants reported. This clone has only a few counts. Authors' processing steps: Scientists estimated how many nucleated cells there were by amplifying reference gene primers. Assay used: immunoSEQ multiplex PCR; TCRdb lists only in-frame clones, some missing. D and trimming were read from the DNA, whereas the V and J calls and clone size are those reported in that table. The sample shows 290,000 or so clones, nearly 90% of them seen only once. This CDR3 has 13 amino acids. Germline V gene data show CDR1 as LNHDA and CDR2 as SQIVND (reference sequence). V lost 0 bases, J lost 8 bases, and 8 bases lay in between.

The sample consisted of PBMCs or T cells enriched from blood (not recorded which). The TCR originated in a woman between 18 and 29 years old with acute COVID-19. The J gene is TRBJ2-1, the V gene TRBV19, with unresolved D. DNA of the CDR3: TGTGCCAGTAGTATAGATAATGAGGATGAGCAGTTCTTC. Translated, it gives CASSIDNEDEQFF.